This T cell receptor (beta chain) came from a study of regulatory T cells in long-lasting Graves disease. Study-level results: Accuracy may have suffered from the small sample size.

Time point denoted: persistent/refractory GD, antithyroid drugs over 5 years with positive TRAb. PBMC-derived RNA was used for the TCR library. Through Arm-PCR of CDR3 regions and iRepertoire HTBI primers, TCR beta libraries were built. Using its own MiXCR run on the multiplex PCR reads, TCRdb lists one record per CDR3 protein. The sample contains 420,000 or so distinct CDR3 sequences, around 20% of which appear only once. A word on this clonotype: Its target is not known.

Germline V lookup: CDR1 SQVTM, CDR2 ANQGSEA. CDR3 length: 16 amino acids. V was pared by 0 bases and J by 3 bases, with 15 bases between. This TCR was recovered from a female donor with Graves disease. Source: peripheral blood mononuclear cells (PBMCs), taken when the disease was refractory, from a patient treated with antithyroid drugs. The gene calls are TRBV29-1 and TRBJ1-3; D is uncertain. CDR3 region: CSVEDSPGSDGNTIYF. CDR3 nucleotides: TGCAGCGTTGAAGATAGTCCAGGTAGTGATGGAAACACCATATATTTT.